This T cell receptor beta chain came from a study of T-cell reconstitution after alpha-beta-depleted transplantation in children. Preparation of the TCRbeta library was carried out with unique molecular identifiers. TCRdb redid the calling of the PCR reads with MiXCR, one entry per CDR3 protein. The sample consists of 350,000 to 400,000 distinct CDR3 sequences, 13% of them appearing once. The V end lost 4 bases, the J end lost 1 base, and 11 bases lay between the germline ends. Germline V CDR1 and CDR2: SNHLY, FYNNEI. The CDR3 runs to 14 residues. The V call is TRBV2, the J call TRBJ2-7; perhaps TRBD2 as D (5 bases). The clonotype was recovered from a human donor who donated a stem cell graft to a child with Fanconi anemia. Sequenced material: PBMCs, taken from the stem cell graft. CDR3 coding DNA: TGTGCCAGCAGTGTGTTGAGACTATCCTACGAGCAGTACTTC. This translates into CASSVLRLSYEQYF.